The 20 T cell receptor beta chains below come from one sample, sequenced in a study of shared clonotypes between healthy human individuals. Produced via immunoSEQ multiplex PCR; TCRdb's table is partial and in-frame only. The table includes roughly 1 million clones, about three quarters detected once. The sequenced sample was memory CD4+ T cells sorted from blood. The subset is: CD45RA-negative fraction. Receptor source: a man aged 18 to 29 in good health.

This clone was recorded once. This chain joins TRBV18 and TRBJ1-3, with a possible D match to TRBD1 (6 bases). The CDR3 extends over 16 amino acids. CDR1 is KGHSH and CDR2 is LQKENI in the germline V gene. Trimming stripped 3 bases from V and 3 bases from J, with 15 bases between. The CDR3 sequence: CASSPGQSPGGNTIYF. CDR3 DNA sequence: TGTGCCAGCTCACCTGGACAGAGCCCGGGTGGAAACACCATATATTTT.

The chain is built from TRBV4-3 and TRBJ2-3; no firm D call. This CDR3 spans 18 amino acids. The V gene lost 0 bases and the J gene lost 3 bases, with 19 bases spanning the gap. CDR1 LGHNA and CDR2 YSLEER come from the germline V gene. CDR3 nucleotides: TGCGCCAGCAGCCAAGAGTTCCTGACTGGTGAGTCGACAGATACGCAGTATTTT. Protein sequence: CASSQEFLTGESTDTQYF.

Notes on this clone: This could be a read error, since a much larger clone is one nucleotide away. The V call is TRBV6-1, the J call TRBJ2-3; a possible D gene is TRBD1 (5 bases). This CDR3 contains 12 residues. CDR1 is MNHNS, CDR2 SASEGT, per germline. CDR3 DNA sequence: TGTGCCAGCAGCGAAGGGGCAGATACGCAGTATTTT. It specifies CASSEGADTQYF.

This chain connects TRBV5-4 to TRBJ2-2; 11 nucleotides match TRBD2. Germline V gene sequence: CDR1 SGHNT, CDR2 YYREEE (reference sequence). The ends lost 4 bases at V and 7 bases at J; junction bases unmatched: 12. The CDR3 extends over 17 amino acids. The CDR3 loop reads CASSLPVSGRAGGELFF. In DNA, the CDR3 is TGTGCCAGCAGCCTCCCTGTTAGCGGGAGGGCCGGCGGGGAGCTGTTTTTT.

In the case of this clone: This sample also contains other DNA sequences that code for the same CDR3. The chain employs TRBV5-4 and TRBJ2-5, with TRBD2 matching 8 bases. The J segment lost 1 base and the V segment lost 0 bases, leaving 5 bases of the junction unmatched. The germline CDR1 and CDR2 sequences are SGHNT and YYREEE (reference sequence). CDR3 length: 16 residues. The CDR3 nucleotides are TGTGCCAGCAGCTTGGTGGCGGGGGGATTCCAAGAGACCCAGTACTTC. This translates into CASSLVAGGFQETQYF.

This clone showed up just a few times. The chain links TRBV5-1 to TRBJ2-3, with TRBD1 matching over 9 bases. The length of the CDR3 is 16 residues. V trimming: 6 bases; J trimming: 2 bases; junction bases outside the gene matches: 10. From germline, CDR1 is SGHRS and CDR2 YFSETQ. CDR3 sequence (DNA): TGCGCCAGCACCCTGGGGACAGGGACTATCACAGATACGCAGTATTTT. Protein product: CASTLGTGTITDTQYF.

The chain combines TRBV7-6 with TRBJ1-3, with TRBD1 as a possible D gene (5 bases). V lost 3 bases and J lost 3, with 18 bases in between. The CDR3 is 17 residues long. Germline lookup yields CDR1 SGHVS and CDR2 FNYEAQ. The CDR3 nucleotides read TGTGCCAGCAGCTTGGGGGGAGGACCCCGCAATGGAAACACCATATATTTT. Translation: CASSLGGGPRNGNTIYF.

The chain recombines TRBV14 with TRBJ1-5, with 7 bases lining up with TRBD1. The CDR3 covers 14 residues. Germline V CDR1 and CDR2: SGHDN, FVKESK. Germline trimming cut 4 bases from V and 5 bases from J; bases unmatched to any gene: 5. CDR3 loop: CASSPGQAHQPQHF. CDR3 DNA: TGTGCCAGCAGCCCCGGACAGGCGCATCAGCCCCAGCATTTT.

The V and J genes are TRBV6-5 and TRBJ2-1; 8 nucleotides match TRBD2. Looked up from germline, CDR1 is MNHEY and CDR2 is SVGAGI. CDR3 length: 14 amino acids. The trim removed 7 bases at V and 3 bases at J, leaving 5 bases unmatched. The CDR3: CASKGREDYNEQFF. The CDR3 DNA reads TGTGCCAGCAAAGGGCGGGAGGACTACAATGAGCAGTTCTTC.

CDR3 nucleotides: TGCGCCAGCAGCCCTATCGAAGGGTTGGGCCCCTACGAGCAGTACTTC. Translated, it gives CASSPIEGLGPYEQYF. V and J are TRBV4-1 and TRBJ2-7; no reliable D call. The CDR3 covers 16 residues. Germline-derived CDR1 and CDR2 are MGHRA and YSYEKL. V lost 4 bases and J lost 2, with 18 bases in between.

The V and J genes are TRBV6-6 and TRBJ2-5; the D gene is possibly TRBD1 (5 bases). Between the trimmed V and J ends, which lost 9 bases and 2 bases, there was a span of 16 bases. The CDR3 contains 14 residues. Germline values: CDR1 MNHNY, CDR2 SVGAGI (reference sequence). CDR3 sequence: CASGMGRQQETQYF. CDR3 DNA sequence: TGTGCCAGTGGTATGGGGCGCCAACAAGAGACCCAGTACTTC.

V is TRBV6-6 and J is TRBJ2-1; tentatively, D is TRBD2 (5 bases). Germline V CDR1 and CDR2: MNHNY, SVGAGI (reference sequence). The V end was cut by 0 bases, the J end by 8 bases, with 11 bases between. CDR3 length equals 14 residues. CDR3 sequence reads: CASSYSEVRDEQFF. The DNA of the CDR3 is TGTGCCAGCAGTTACTCGGAGGTCCGGGATGAGCAGTTCTTC.

CDR3 coding DNA: TGTGCCAGCAGTTTAGGGGGGTACGAGCAGTACTTC. Protein product: CASSLGGYEQYF. This chain joins TRBV27 and TRBJ2-7; weak D call: TRBD2 (6 bases). Germline loops: CDR1 MNHEY, CDR2 SMNVEV (reference sequence). The CDR3 is made up of 12 amino acids. V gave up 2 bases and J gave up 4 bases, with 6 bases separating them.

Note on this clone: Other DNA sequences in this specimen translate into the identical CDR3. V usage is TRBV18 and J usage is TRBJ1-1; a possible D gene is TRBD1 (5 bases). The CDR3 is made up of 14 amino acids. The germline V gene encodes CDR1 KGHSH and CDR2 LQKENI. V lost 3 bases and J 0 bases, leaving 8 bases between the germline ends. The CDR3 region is CASSPGTVNTEAFF. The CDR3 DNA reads TGTGCCAGCTCACCCGGGACGGTGAACACTGAAGCTTTCTTT.

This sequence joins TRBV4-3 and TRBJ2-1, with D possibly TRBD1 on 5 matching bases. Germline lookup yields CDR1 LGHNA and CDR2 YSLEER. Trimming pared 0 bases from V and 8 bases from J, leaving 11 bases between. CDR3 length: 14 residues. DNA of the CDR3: TGCGCCAGCAGCCAAGACACAGGTCATCATGAGCAGTTCTTC. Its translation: CASSQDTGHHEQFF.

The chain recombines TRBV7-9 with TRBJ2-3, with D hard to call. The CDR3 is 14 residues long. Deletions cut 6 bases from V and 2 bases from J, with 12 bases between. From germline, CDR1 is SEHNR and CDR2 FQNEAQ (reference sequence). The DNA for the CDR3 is TGTGCCAGCAGTTTACCCCGGCTCACAGATACGCAGTATTTT. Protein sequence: CASSLPRLTDTQYF.

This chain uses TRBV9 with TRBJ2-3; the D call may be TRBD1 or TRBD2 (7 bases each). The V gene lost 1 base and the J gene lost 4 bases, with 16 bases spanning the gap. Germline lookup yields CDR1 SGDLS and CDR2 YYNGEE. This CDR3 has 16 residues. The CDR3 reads CASSVRGDSSADTQYF. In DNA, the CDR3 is TGTGCCAGCAGCGTACGGGGGGACAGTAGCGCAGATACGCAGTATTTT.

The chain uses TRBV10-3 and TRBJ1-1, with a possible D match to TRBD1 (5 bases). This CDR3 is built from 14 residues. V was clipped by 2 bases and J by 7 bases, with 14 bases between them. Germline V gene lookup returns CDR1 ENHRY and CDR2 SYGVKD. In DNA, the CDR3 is TGTGCCATCAGTGAGAGGAGAACGCAGGGTGAAGCTTTCTTT. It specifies CAISERRTQGEAFF.

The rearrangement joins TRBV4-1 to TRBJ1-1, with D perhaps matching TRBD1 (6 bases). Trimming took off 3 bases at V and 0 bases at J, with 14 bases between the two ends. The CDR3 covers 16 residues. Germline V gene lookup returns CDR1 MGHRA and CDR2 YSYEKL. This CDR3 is CASSHDQGTLNTEAFF. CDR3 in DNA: TGCGCCAGCAGCCATGACCAGGGGACCCTGAACACTGAAGCTTTCTTT.

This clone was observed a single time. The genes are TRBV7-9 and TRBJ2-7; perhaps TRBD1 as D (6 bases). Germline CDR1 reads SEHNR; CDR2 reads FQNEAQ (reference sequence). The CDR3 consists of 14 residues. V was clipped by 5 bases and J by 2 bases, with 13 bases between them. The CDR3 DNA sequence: TGTGCCAGCAGCATAAGTACAGGGACCTACGAGCAGTACTTC. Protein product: CASSISTGTYEQYF.